This TCR beta chain was sequenced for a study of blood T cell repertoires in COVID-19. Whole-study context: Some COVID-19 samples were acute and others convalescent; all came from the United States, Italy and Spain. T cells, B-cell-depleted T cells, or PBMCs supplied cDNA or gDNA.

Source study methods: Researchers report that nucleated cell counts were estimated from reference gene primer amplification. Sequenced by immunoSEQ multiplex PCR; TCRdb stores in-frame clones only, minus some. Clone size and V and J calls were adopted from that table, with D and trimming inferred from the DNA. Among about 300,000 clones listed, roughly 90% were seen once. Seattle-derived patients entered the study during active infection and were followed longitudinally. The V gene lost 1 base and the J gene lost 7 bases, with 7 bases spanning the gap. This CDR3 comprises 12 residues. Germline V lookup: CDR1 SGHNT, CDR2 YENEEA.

This receptor was taken from a woman aged 30 to 39 with COVID-19, enrolled during active disease. The sequenced sample was peripheral blood. This rearrangement joins TRBV11-3 to TRBJ1-1; D unresolved. For the CDR3, the DNA is TGTGCCAGCAGCTTAGGGGGAGGTGAAGCTTTCTTT. It codes for CASSLGGGEAFF.